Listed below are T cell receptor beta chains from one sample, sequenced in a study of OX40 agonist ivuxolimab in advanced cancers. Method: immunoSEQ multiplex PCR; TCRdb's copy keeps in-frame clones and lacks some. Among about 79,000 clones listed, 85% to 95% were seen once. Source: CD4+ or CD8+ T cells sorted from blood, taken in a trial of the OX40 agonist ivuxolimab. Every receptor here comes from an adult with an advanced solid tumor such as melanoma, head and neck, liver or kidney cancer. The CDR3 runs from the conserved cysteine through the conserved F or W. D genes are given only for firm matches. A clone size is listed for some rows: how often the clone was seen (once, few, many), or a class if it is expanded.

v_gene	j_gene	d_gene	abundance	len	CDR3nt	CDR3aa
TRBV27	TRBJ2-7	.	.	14	TGTGCCAGCAGTTCTTCCGGGATCCTGGGCGAGCAGTACTTC	CASSSSGILGEQYF
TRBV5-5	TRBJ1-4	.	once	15	TGTGCCAGCAGCTTGGAGGGAAGGGGAGGGGAAAAACTGTTTTTT	CASSLEGRGGEKLFF
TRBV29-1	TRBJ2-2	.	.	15	TGCAGCGTTGGAGGGGGGTCCGGTCCCACCGGGGAGCTGTTTTTT	CSVGGGSGPTGELFF
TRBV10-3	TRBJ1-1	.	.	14	TGTGCCATCAGTGTCGGTATACAGAACACTGAAGCTTTCTTT	CAISVGIQNTEAFF
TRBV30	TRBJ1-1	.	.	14	TGTGCCTGGAGTCTAATGGGAGGGAGCACTGAAGCTTTCTTT	CAWSLMGGSTEAFF
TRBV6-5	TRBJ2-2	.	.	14	TGTGCCAGCAGATGGGACTCAAACACCGGGGAGCTGTTTTTT	CASRWDSNTGELFF
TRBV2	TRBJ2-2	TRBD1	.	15	TGTGCCAGCAGTGTCGGACAGGGGGCCGCCGGGGAGCTGTTTTTT	CASSVGQGAAGELFF
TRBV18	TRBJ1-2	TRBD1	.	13	TGTGCCAGCTCAGGGACAGGGGACTATGGCTACACCTTC	CASSGTGDYGYTF
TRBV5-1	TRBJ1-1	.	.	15	TGCGCCAGCAGCCGGGACGGATTCATGAACACTGAAGCTTTCTTT	CASSRDGFMNTEAFF
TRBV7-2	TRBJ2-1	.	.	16	TGTGCCAGCAGCTTAGGGTGGGTTCAGTCCTACAATGAGCAGTTCTTC	CASSLGWVQSYNEQFF
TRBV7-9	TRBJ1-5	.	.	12	TGTGCCAGCAGCGGGGGGACTCAGCCCCAGCATTTT	CASSGGTQPQHF
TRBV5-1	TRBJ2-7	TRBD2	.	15	TGCGCCAGCAGCGACGGACTAGCGGATTCCTACGAGCAGTACTTC	CASSDGLADSYEQYF
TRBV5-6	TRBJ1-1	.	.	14	TGTGCCAGCAGCTTACAGCAGTTGAACACTGAAGCTTTCTTT	CASSLQQLNTEAFF
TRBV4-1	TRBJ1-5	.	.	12	TGCGCCAGCAGCCAAGGAGATCAGCCCCAGCATTTT	CASSQGDQPQHF
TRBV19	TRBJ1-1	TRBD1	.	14	TGTGCCAGTAGTTTCGGACAGGGGAACACTGAAGCTTTCTTT	CASSFGQGNTEAFF
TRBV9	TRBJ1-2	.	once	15	TGTGCCAGCAGCGTAGGAGGGGTTGCCAACTATGGCTACACCTTC	CASSVGGVANYGYTF
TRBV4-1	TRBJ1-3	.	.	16	TGCGCCAGCAGCCAAGATCAGGGGTCTCCGGGAAACACCATATATTTT	CASSQDQGSPGNTIYF
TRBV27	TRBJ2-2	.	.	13	TGTGCCAGCAGTTTCGGTAACACCGGGGAGCTGTTTTTT	CASSFGNTGELFF
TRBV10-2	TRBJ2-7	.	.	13	TGCGCCAGCAGTCCTCCGGGAAGCTACGAGCAGTACTTC	CASSPPGSYEQYF
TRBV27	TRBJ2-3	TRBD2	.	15	TGTGCCAGCACATTGGCCCTCAGTAGCGGGGGGTCGCAGTATTTT	CASTLALSSGGSQYF
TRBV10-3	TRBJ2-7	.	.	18	TGTGCCATCAGTGAGCCATTATTTCAGGACGTGAGGGCCTACGAGCAGTACTTC	CAISEPLFQDVRAYEQYF
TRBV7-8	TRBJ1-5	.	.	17	TGTGCCAGCAGTCTCATTCCCCCTCGGGGTTCCAATCAGCCCCAGCATTTT	CASSLIPPRGSNQPQHF
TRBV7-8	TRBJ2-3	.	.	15	TGTGCCAGCAGCCACCACCGGATGGGGTCCAGCACGCAGTATTTT	CASSHHRMGSSTQYF
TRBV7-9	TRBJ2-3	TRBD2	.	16	TGTGCCAGCAGCCTAGGGACTAGCGGGGCTACAGATACGCAGTATTTT	CASSLGTSGATDTQYF
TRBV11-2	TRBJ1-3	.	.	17	TGTGCCAGCAGCCAGTGGCCGGGGGCCACCTCTGGAAACACCATATATTTT	CASSQWPGATSGNTIYF
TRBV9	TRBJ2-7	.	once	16	TGTGCCAGCAGCGCCGAGAATGGACTCTTCTCCTACGAGCAGTACTTC	CASSAENGLFSYEQYF
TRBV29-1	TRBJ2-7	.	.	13	TGCAGCGGAGTCGAAGTTCAGAACAGCGAGCAGTACTTC	CSGVEVQNSEQYF
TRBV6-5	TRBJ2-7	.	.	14	TGTGCCAGCAGTTACGGGCAGGGCTCCTACGAGCAGTACTTC	CASSYGQGSYEQYF
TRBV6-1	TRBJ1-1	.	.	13	TGTGCCAGCATCTTCACAGGGAACACTGAAGCTTTCTTT	CASIFTGNTEAFF
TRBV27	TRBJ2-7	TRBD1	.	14	TGTGCCAGCAGTTTCACAGGGGACCATTACGAGCAGTACTTC	CASSFTGDHYEQYF
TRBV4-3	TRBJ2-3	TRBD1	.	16	TGCGCCAGCAGCGGGTGGACAGGGGGCATGGCAGATACGCAGTATTTT	CASSGWTGGMADTQYF
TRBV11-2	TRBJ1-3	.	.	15	TGTGCCAGCAGCTTAGGGGGCGCTGCTGGAAACACCATATATTTT	CASSLGGAAGNTIYF
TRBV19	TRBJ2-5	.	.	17	TGTGCCAGTAGTCCCATTTTTGTATCGGGGAATGGAGAGACCCAGTACTTC	CASSPIFVSGNGETQYF
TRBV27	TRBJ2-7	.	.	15	TGTGCCAGCAGTTTATCGGCCGGAGTTGGCTACGAGCAGTACTTC	CASSLSAGVGYEQYF
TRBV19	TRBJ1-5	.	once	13	TGTGCCAGTAGTTTCGGCAGCAATCAGCCCCAGCATTTT	CASSFGSNQPQHF
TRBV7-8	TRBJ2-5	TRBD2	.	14	TGTGCCAGCAGCTTAGTGCGGGGGCAAGAGACCCAGTACTTC	CASSLVRGQETQYF
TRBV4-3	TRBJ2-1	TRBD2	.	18	TGCGCCAGCAGCCAAGGTCTCCGTACTAGCGGGGGGGCTGATGAGCAGTTCTTC	CASSQGLRTSGGADEQFF
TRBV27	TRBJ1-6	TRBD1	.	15	TGTGCCAGCAGTGTCGGACAGGGGGCGCTTTCACCCCTCCACTTT	CASSVGQGALSPLHF
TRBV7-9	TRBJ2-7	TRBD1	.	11	TGTGCCAGCAGCTTAGGGGACAGCCCGTACTTC	CASSLGDSPYF
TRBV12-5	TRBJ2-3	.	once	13	TGTGCTAGTGGGGTGCAGTTCACAGATACGCAGTATTTT	CASGVQFTDTQYF
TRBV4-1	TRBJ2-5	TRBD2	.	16	TGCGCCAGCAGCCAAGATCTTGGACTAGCGCGGGAGACCCAGTACTTC	CASSQDLGLARETQYF
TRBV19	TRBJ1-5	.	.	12	TGTGCCAGTAGATCGGGTTTAAATCCCCAGCATTTT	CASRSGLNPQHF
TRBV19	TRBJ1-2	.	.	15	TGTGCCAGTAGTATCGGCCCGGGGACGGCCTATGGCTACACCTTC	CASSIGPGTAYGYTF
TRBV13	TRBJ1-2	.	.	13	TGTGCCAGCAGCGCGGGGACCCTCTATGGCTACACCTTC	CASSAGTLYGYTF
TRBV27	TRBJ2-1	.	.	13	TGTGCCAGCAGTGTAACAAGAAACAATGAGCAGTTCTTC	CASSVTRNNEQFF
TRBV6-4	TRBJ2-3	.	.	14	TGTGCCAGCAAACCGCGAGGTAACACAGATACGCAGTATTTT	CASKPRGNTDTQYF
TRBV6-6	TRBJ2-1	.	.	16	TGTGCCAGCAGTTACTCGGGGGGTAATCCCTACAATGAGCAGTTCTTC	CASSYSGGNPYNEQFF
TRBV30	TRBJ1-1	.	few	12	TGTGCCTGGAGGGGGGGGAACACTGAAGCTTTCTTT	CAWRGGNTEAFF
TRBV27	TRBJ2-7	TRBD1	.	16	TGTGCCAGCAGTCAGTTCGGACAGGGAAGTGTAATGGGGCAGTACTTC	CASSQFGQGSVMGQYF
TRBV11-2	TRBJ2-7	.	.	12	TGTGCCAGCAGCCCTGCACCCTACGAGCAGTACTTC	CASSPAPYEQYF
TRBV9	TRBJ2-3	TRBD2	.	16	TGTGCCAGCAGCGTAGTTCTAGCGGGGGGGCCAGATACGCAGTATTTT	CASSVVLAGGPDTQYF
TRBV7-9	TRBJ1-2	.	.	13	TGTGCCAGCAGCTTAGGGGGGGTAAATGGCTACACCTTC	CASSLGGVNGYTF